This record concerns one T cell receptor (beta chain) sequence. The antigen remains unidentified. V was pared by 1 base and J by 6 bases, with 11 bases of the junction left unmatched. Germline CDR1 and CDR2: LNHNV and YYDKDF (reference sequence). This CDR3 has 17 residues. The sample comes from a study of T cell responses to AZD1222 COVID-19 vaccine. Study-wide results and limits: Rises in breadth and depth of Spike-specific TCRs came after two AZD1222 doses. Repertoires in all cases were sampled only once the peak T cell response had passed.

TCRdb keeps only in-frame clones here, not all; method: immunoSEQ multiplex PCR. Of 100,000 to 150,000 clones listed, approximately 89% are singletons. The study pooled second doses at about 4 or about 12 weeks. This specimen was peripheral blood, taken 28 days after the second AZD1222 dose. This TCR was recovered from an adult who received the AZD1222 COVID-19 vaccine. The chain links TRBV15 to TRBJ2-1; 8 bases fit TRBD1. The CDR3 is CATSRAFGTGKTNEQFF. The CDR3 DNA reads as TGTGCCACCAGCAGAGCCTTTGGGACAGGAAAGACCAATGAGCAGTTCTTC.